The subject of this entry is one T cell receptor (beta chain). There is no known antigen for this receptor. Per-base qualities were not stored, and no clone one base away is much larger. CDR1 and CDR2, per the germline V gene, are SGHRS and YFSETQ. Spanning cysteine to phenylalanine, the CDR3 consists of 17 amino acids. Left in the record is the CDR3 DNA by itself, 51 bases read in frame from the first base. Trimming accounts for 3 bases at V and 2 bases at J, while the number of junction bases matched to no gene is 4. The library was generated by RT-PCR. Sequencer: Illumina HiSeq 2500. In-frame beta chains were kept once TCRdb had trimmed the public reads at Q25 with fastp and called clones with MiXCR. Rows are combined by CDR3 protein, so each entry shows the most common genes and DNA. Here the sample has roughly 700,000 distinct CDR3 sequences; 14% occur a single time. The ten largest clones represent 6.5% to 8.5% of the sample.

The sample belongs to a study of response to subunit inactivated influenza vaccine (dated by TCRdb to the late 2010s). At the level of the whole study: Deep quantitative T cell receptor repertoire profiling was used in the study to track responses to a trivalent subunit inactivated influenza vaccine. The research as a whole found: The authors proposed that each seasonal influenza vaccination may bring in only a limited number of new T cells.

The receptor was derived from a man aged 50 to 59 who received an inactivated influenza vaccine. Donor details come from another sample of the same person, matched by shared clones. The sequencing used PBMCs from blood, collected around 14 days before vaccination. Here the chain combines TRBV5-1 and TRBJ2-3; 15 bases in between match TRBD2. The sequence in DNA is TGCGCCAGCAGCTCTGGACTAGCGGGGGGGCACACAGATACGCAGTATTTT. Its coded protein is CASSSGLAGGHTDTQYF.